This T cell receptor beta chain was recovered during a study of cytomegalovirus exposure and HLA in healthy donors. The CDR3 loop spans 16 amino acids. V lost 3 bases, J lost 5 bases, and 7 bases stayed unmatched. Germline-derived CDR1 and CDR2 are SGHRS and YFSETQ. Whole-study findings and limits: In a later analysis, first-cohort TCR clusters were found to tend to co-occur in the roughly 120 validation repertoires. High specificity and sensitivity for cytomegalovirus status were reported for the classifier.

Notes on this clone: Its cognate antigen is unknown.

The donors belonged to the roughly 120-subject validation cohort, separate from the roughly 670-subject first cohort. Only in-frame clones appear in the TCRdb table, and some are missing; sequencing was by immunoSEQ multiplex PCR. The data hold over 85,000 clones, with more than 70% observed a single time. What was sequenced was PBMCs. This TCR derives from a woman aged 18-29 years in good health and CMV-seronegative. The chain employs TRBV5-1 and TRBJ2-3; 12 nucleotides agree with TRBD2. This CDR3 reads CASSSLAGGTGDTQYF. CDR3 nucleotide sequence: TGCGCCAGCAGCTCCCTAGCGGGGGGGACCGGAGATACGCAGTATTTT.